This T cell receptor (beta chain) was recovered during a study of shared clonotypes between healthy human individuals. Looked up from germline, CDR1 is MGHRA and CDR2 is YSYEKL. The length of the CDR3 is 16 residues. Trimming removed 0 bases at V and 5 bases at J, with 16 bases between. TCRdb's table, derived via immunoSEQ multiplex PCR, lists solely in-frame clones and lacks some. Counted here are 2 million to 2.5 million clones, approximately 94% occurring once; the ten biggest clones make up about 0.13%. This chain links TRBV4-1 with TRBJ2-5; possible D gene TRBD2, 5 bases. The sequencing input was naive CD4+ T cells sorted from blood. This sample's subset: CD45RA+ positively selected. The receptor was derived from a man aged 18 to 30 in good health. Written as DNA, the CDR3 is TGCGCCAGCAGCCAAGATGCGTCGGGGTCCGGGGAGACCCAGTACTTC. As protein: CASSQDASGSGETQYF.